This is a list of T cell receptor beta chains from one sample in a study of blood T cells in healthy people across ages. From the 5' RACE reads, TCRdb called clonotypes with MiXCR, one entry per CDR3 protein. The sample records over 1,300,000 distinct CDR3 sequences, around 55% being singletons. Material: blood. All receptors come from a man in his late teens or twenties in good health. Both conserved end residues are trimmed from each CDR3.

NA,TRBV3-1,ASSQKGVGEQY
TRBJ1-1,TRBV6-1,ASTQSGTGRTEAF
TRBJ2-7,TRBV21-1,ASTNWDRSSYEQY
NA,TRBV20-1,SPAKGNPPYEQY
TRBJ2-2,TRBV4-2,ASSRPDLGTGELF
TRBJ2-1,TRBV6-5,ASRTTEDNEQF
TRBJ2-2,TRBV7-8,ASSLERGGLRELF
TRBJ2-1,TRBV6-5,ASSRPSGSIYNEQF
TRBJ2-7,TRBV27,ASRDSTDEQY
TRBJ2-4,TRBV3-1,ASSQRLRGGVKNIQY
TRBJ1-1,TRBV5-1,ASNSGGVGNTEAF
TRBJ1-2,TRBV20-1,SAERDSSIYGYT
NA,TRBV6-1,ASRPGTSGSLFYEQY
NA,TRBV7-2,ASSLASGRNEQY
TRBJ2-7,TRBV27,AGERGSGHVPEQY
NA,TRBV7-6,ASSLVPGLVAYEQY
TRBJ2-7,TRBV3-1,ASSPQRGYEQY
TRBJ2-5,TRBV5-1,ASNSRDYNNEQY
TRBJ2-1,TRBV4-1,ASSLYRGSSYNEQF
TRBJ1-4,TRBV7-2,ASSLTSGAGEKLF
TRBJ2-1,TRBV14,ASSQDGAPEQF
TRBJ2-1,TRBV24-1,ATMGLRGHEQF
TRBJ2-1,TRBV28,ASSGQAPRNEQF
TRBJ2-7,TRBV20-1,SASNARAAYEQY
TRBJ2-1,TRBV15,ATSTGQTFYNEQF
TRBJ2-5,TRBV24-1,ATSARPGLAGEETQY
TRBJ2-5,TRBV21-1,AGSKGQYQETQY
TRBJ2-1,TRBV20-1,SARDAADSFYNEQF
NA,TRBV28,ASSTSDRGGNEQY
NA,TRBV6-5,ASRDRVEDEQY
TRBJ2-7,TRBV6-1,ASRGQGQTFYEQY
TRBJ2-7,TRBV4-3,ASSQDRGTGDYEQY
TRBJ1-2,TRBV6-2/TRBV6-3,ASRNTRDNVFYT
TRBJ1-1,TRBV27,ASSLSGAPDTEAF
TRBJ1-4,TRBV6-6,ASSYSGQGIEKLF
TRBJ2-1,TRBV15,ATSSDLAGREQF